This T cell receptor (beta chain) was sequenced in a study of brain T cells in children with intractable seizures. Study observations and caveats: Only CDR3 sequence similarity suggested viral specificity, without known HCMV serostatus. Pre- and post-surgery blood differed in depth, so pre-surgery absences may be undersampling.

TCRdb's table, derived via immunoSEQ multiplex PCR, lists solely in-frame clones and lacks some. Of about 340,000 clones listed, approximately 93% were seen once; the top ten hold 5.5% to 6%. Indicated time point: blood from clinic visit 5 months post-surgery; TSC patient then seizure free. Surgery cases with the highest brain T cell transcript signatures were chosen for sequencing. Before surgery, patients took at least one anti-epileptic drug. Germline CDR1 MNHEY, CDR2 SMNVEV (reference sequence). The germline V and J ends were trimmed by 2 bases and 0 bases, with 2 bases remaining between them. CDR3 length: 13 amino acids. In its sample, this clone was seen once. The antigen remains undetermined.

The specimen was peripheral blood, collected 4 to 5 months after surgery. The TCR was taken from a boy under two years old with tuberous sclerosis and intractable seizures. This chain joins TRBV27 and TRBJ1-3, with D unclear. CDR3 residues: CASSLHSGNTIYF. In DNA form, the CDR3 reads TGTGCCAGCAGTTTACACTCTGGAAACACCATATATTTT.